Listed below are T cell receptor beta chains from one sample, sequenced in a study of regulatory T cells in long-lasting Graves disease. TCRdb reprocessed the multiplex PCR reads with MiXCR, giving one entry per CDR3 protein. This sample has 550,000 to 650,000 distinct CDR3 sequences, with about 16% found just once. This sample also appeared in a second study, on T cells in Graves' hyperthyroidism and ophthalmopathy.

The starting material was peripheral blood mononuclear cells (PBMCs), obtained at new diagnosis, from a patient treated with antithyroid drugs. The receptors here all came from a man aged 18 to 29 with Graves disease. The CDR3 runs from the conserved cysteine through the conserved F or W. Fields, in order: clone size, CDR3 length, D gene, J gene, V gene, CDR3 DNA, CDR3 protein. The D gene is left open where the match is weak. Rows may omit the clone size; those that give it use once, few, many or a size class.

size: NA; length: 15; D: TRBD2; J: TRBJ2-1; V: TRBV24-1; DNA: TGTGCCACCGGTGACCCGACTAGCGCGGGGGATGAGCAGTTCTTC; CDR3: CATGDPTSAGDEQFF
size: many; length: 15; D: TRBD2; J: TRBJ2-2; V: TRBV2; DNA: TGTGCCAGCAGTGGGACTAGCGCGAACACCGGGGAGCTGTTTTTT; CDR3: CASSGTSANTGELFF
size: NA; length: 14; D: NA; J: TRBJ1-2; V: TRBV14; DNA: TGTGCCAGCAGCCCCCACGGAGGGACTTCTGGCTACACCTTC; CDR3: CASSPHGGTSGYTF
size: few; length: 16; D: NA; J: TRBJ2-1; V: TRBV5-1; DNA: TGCGCCAGCAGCTTGGCCTTGGGGGAGTTTTACCATGAGCAGTCCTTC; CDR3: CASSLALGEFYHEQSF
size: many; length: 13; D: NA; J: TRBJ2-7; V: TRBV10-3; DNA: TGTGCCATCAGTCCCGGGACACGCGGCGAGCAGTACTTC; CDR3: CAISPGTRGEQYF
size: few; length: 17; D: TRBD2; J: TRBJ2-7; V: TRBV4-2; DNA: TGTGCCAGCAGCCAAGGACTAGCGGGGGGGCGGCACTACGAGCAGTACTTC; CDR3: CASSQGLAGGRHYEQYF
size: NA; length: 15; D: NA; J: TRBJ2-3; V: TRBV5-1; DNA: TGCGCCAGCAGCCTTGGGACCGCACTCACAGATACGCAGTATTTT; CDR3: CASSLGTALTDTQYF
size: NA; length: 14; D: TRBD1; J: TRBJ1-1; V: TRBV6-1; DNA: TGTGCCACCGGTGTGGGGGGACAGGGGACTGAAGCTTTCTTT; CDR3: CATGVGGQGTEAFF
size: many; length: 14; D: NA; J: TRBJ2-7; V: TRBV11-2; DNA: TGTGCCAGCAGCTTAGCGCCAGGCTCCTACGAGCAGTACTTC; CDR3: CASSLAPGSYEQYF
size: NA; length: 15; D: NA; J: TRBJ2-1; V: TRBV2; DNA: TGTGCCAGCAGTGAAACGGGGGAGTCCTACAATGAGCAGTTCTTC; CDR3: CASSETGESYNEQFF
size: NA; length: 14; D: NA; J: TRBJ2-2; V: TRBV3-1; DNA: TGTGCCAGCAGACTCGGTCAGGACACCGGGGAGCTGTTTTTT; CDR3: CASRLGQDTGELFF
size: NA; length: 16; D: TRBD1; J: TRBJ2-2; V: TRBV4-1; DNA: TGCGCCAGCAGCCCGGGACAGGGGGCGTGGCCCGGGGAGCTGTTTTTT; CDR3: CASSPGQGAWPGELFF
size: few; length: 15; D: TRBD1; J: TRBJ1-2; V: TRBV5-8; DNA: TGTGCCAGCAGCCCAACAGGGACAGGACTTTATGGCTACACCTTC; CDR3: CASSPTGTGLYGYTF
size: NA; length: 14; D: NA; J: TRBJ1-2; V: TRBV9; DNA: TGTGCCAGCACCGTCTCATCCAGGGGCCATGGCTACACCTTC; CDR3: CASTVSSRGHGYTF
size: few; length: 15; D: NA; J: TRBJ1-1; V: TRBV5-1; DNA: TGCGCCAGCAGCTCGATGGGGGGGGAGAACACTGAAGCTTTCTTT; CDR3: CASSSMGGENTEAFF
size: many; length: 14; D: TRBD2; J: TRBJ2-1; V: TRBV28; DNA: TGTGCCAGCGGCAAGCGGCGGGAGGTTAATGAGCAGTTCTTC; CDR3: CASGKRREVNEQFF
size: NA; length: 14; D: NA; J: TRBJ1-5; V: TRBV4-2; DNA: TGTGCCAGCAGCCAAGTTGAAGGGGATCAGCCCCAGCATTTT; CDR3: CASSQVEGDQPQHF
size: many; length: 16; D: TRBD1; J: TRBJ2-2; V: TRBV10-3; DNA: TGTGCCATCAGTCAACCGGGACAGGGTTCTCCCGGGGAGCTGTTTTTT; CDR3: CAISQPGQGSPGELFF
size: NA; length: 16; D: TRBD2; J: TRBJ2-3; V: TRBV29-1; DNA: TGCAGCGTCGACTCTAGCGGGAGGGTCCGGGGAGATACGCAGTATTTT; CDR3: CSVDSSGRVRGDTQYF
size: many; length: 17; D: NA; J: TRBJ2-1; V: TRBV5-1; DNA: TGCGCCAGCAGCTTGGATGGGGGAAAACGCTCCTACAATGAGCAGTTCTTC; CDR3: CASSLDGGKRSYNEQFF
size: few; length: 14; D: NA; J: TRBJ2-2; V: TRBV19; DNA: TGTGCCAGTAGTATTGAGGGTCGGACCGGGGAGCTGTTTTTT; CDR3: CASSIEGRTGELFF
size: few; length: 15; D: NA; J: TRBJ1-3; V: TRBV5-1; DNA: TGCGCCAGCAGCTTGAATCAGAACTCTGGAAACACCATATATTTT; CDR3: CASSLNQNSGNTIYF
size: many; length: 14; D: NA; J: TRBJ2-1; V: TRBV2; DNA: TGTGCCAGCAGGAGGGGGACCCAAAACAATGAGCAGTTCTTC; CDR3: CASRRGTQNNEQFF
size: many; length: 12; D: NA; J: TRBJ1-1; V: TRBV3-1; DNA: TGTGCCAGCAGCCAAGGTGTGGGGAAAGCTTTCTTT; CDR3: CASSQGVGKAFF
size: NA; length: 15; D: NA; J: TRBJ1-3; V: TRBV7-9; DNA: TGTGCCAGCAGCGACTCAGGCTTCTCTGGAAACACCATATATTTT; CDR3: CASSDSGFSGNTIYF
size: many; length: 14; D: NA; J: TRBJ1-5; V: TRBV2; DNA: TGTGCCAGCAGTGAGTTGAACAGCAATCAGCCCCAGCATTTT; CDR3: CASSELNSNQPQHF
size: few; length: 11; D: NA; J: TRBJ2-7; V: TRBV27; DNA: TGTGCCAGCAGTTTAGGAAAAAGGTTGTACTTC; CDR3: CASSLGKRLYF
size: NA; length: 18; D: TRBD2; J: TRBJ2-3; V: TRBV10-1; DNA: TGCGCCAGCAGTGTCAAAAGGACTAGCGGGAGGGCCGGAGATACGCAGTATTTT; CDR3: CASSVKRTSGRAGDTQYF
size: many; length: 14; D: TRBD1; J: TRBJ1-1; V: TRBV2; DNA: TGTGCCAGCAGCAAAGGGGGCCGGGGCACTGAAGCTTTCTTT; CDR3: CASSKGGRGTEAFF
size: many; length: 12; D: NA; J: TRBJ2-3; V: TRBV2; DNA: TGTGCCAGCAGTGAACCCACAGATACGCAGTATTTT; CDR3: CASSEPTDTQYF
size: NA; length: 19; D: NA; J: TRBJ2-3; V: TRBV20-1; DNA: TGCAGTGCATCCACCCCGAGATTCGACAGCTCTCTAAGGGGGGACACGCAGTATTTT; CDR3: CSASTPRFDSSLRGDTQYF
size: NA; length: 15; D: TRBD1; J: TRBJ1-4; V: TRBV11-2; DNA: TGTGCCAGCAGCTTAGGACAGGGCGTCCGTGAAAAACTGTTTTTT; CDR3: CASSLGQGVREKLFF
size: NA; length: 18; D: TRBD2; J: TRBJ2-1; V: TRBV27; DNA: TGTGCCAGCAGTCGGATTAGGACTAGCGGGAGGTCCTACAATGAGCAGTTCTTC; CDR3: CASSRIRTSGRSYNEQFF
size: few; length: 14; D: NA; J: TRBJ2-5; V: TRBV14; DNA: TGTGCCAGCAGCCAATTCCGAATCGGGGAGACCCAGTACTTC; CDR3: CASSQFRIGETQYF
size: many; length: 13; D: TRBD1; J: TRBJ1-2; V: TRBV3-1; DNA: TGTGCCAGCAGCACGGGACAGAACTATGGCTACACCTTC; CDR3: CASSTGQNYGYTF
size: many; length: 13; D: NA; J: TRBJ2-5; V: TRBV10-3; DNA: TGTGCCATCAGTCGGACGGGCGGCGAGACCCAGTACTTC; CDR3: CAISRTGGETQYF
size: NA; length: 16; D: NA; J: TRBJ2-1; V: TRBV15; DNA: TGTGCCACCAGCAGAGATTCACAAAGCTCCTACAATGAGGAGTTCTTC; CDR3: CATSRDSQSSYNEEFF
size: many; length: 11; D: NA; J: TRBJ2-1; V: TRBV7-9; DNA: TGTGCCAGCAGCAGGCAGAATGAGCAGTTCTTC; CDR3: CASSRQNEQFF
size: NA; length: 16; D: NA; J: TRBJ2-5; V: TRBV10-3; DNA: TGTGCCATCAGTGAGCCCGGACAGGGGACTAGGGAGACCCAGTACTTC; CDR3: CAISEPGQGTRETQYF
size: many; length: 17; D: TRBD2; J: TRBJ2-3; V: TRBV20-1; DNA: TGCAGTGCTAGTTACCCTAGCGGGCCCGCTGGGCCAGATACGCAGTATTTT; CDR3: CSASYPSGPAGPDTQYF
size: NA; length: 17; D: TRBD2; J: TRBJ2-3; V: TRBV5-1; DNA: TGCGCCAGCAGCTTGGATGGGACTAGCGGGACCACAGATACGCAGTATTTT; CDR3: CASSLDGTSGTTDTQYF
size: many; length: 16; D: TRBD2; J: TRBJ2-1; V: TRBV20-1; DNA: TGCAGTGCTAGAGATGCCGGACTAGCGGGAGGGAATGAGCAGTTCTTC; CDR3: CSARDAGLAGGNEQFF